The present T cell receptor (beta chain) was sequenced within a study of T cell responses to AZD1222 COVID-19 vaccine. TCRdb keeps only in-frame clones here, not all; method: immunoSEQ multiplex PCR. The table lists roughly 160,000 clones, 85% to 95% of them singletons. Turning to this clone: Its antigen is undetermined.

Per germline, CDR1 LNHDA and CDR2 SQIVND (reference sequence). The length of the CDR3 is 16 residues. V trimming: 6 bases; J trimming: 7 bases; junction bases outside the gene matches: 12. Study-wide findings and caveats: Per reports, nearly half of all spike-specific TCRs target regions that are unmutated in variants.

The rearrangement joins TRBV19 to TRBJ2-1; 10 bases are a match to TRBD1. Sequencing was performed on peripheral blood, taken on day 0 of AZD1222 vaccination. The TCR was taken from an adult in good health. In nucleotides, the CDR3 is TGTGCCAGTAGCCGGATCCCGGGACAGGGGTCGAATGAGCAGTTCTTC. Its translation: CASSRIPGQGSNEQFF.